These T cell receptor beta chains were read from a single sample in a study of T cells in narcolepsy. TCRdb's table, derived via immunoSEQ multiplex PCR, lists solely in-frame clones and lacks some. The table records around 25,000 clones, roughly 80% of them present only once. The sequenced sample consisted of memory (CD45RA-) CD4+ T cells from blood. These receptors all stem from a human donor in good health. Both conserved end residues are part of each CDR3. A D gene is named only where the DNA matches it firmly. A row's size may be missing; if present it is once, few, many or a size class.

.,TRBV2,TRBJ2-1,.,CASSEEDRMWNEQFF,TGTGCCAGCAGTGAAGAGGATAGGATGTGGAATGAGCAGTTCTTC
.,TRBV7-9,TRBJ2-5,.,CASSLGQFEQYF,TGTGCCAGCAGCTTAGGTCAGTTTGAGCAGTACTTC
.,TRBV29-1,TRBJ1-2,.,CSVQVSYGYTF,TGCAGCGTTCAAGTTAGCTATGGCTACACCTTC
.,TRBV12-5,TRBJ2-5,TRBD1,CASGLVQGAGETQYF,TGTGCTAGTGGTTTGGTACAGGGGGCGGGAGAGACCCAGTACTTC
.,TRBV7-6,TRBJ2-5,TRBD2,CASSLIAGGNQETQYF,TGTGCCAGCAGCCTAATAGCGGGGGGGAATCAAGAGACCCAGTACTTC
.,TRBV2,TRBJ1-6,.,CASSDDLQGPPLHF,TGTGCCAGCAGTGATGACCTGCAGGGACCACCCCTCCACTTT
few,TRBV7-9,TRBJ1-4,.,CASSLAGVEKLFF,TGTGCCAGCAGCTTAGCGGGTGTTGAAAAACTGTTTTTT
.,TRBV2,TRBJ1-1,TRBD1,CASSLDRDFAEAFF,TGTGCCAGTTCTTTGGACAGGGATTTCGCTGAAGCTTTCTTT
.,TRBV6-5,TRBJ1-1,.,CASSSLGHTEAFF,TGTGCCAGCAGTTCCCTCGGGCACACTGAAGCTTTCTTT
.,TRBV28,TRBJ1-2,.,CASSLSGTGQVDGYTF,TGTGCCAGCAGTTTATCGGGGACGGGACAAGTGGATGGCTACACCTTC
.,TRBV6-1,TRBJ1-1,.,CASNPTRKNTEAFF,TGTGCCAGCAACCCTACACGGAAGAACACTGAAGCTTTCTTT
few,TRBV19,TRBJ1-4,.,CASRAGTEKLFF,TGTGCCAGTAGGGCAGGGACTGAAAAACTGTTTTTT
.,TRBV7-2,TRBJ2-7,.,CASSLVGFSYEQYF,TGTGCCAGCAGCTTAGTGGGTTTTTCCTACGAGCAGTACTTC
.,TRBV27,TRBJ1-1,.,CASSFTGNTEAFF,TGTGCCAGCAGTTTTACAGGGAACACTGAAGCTTTCTTT
.,TRBV7-3,TRBJ2-3,TRBD1,CASSLGTGVRTDTQYF,TGTGCCAGCAGCTTAGGGACAGGGGTCCGCACAGATACGCAGTATTTT
.,TRBV7-2,TRBJ1-2,.,CASSLEQASWGYTF,TGTGCCAGCAGCTTAGAACAGGCCTCATGGGGCTACACCTTC
.,TRBV2,TRBJ1-1,.,CASSGETVNTEAFF,TGTGCCAGCAGTGGCGAGACAGTGAACACTGAAGCTTTCTTT
.,TRBV11-2,TRBJ1-2,TRBD1,CASSLLKTGEAGYYGYTF,TGTGCCAGCAGCTTATTGAAGACAGGGGAGGCGGGTTACTATGGCTACACCTTC
once,TRBV28,TRBJ2-7,TRBD2,CASSPRENLLYEQYF,TGTGCCAGCAGTCCGCGGGAGAACCTGCTCTACGAGCAGTACTTC
.,TRBV30,TRBJ2-5,TRBD2,CAWSVTGGTQTQYF,TGTGCCTGGAGTGTCACGGGGGGTACTCAGACCCAGTACTTC
.,TRBV18,TRBJ2-7,TRBD2,CASSYGLAQTYEQYF,TGTGCCAGCTCCTACGGACTAGCGCAAACCTACGAGCAGTACTTC
.,TRBV11-2,TRBJ2-1,TRBD1,CASSQNPGQGLNEQFF,TGTGCCAGCAGCCAAAATCCGGGACAGGGGCTCAATGAGCAGTTCTTC
.,TRBV27,TRBJ2-1,.,CASSLFRGLRLADYNEQFF,TGTGCCAGCAGTTTATTCAGGGGGCTTCGACTAGCGGATTACAATGAGCAGTTCTTC
few,TRBV19,TRBJ1-4,.,CASRIKVTTNEKLFF,TGTGCCAGTCGGATCAAGGTGACAACTAATGAAAAACTGTTTTTT
.,TRBV30,TRBJ1-5,.,CAWTHPGDFGNQPQHF,TGTGCCTGGACTCACCCGGGGGATTTTGGCAATCAGCCCCAGCATTTT
.,TRBV7-7,TRBJ2-2,TRBD2,CASSPVAGGLSTGELFF,TGTGCTAGCAGTCCCGTAGCGGGGGGGCTGAGCACCGGGGAGCTGTTTTTT
.,TRBV4-2,TRBJ1-6,.,CASSRDRFNENSPLHF,TGTGCCAGCAGCCGCGATCGTTTCAACGAGAATTCACCCCTCCACTTT
.,TRBV28,TRBJ1-5,TRBD1,CASNRGGGNQPQHF,TGTGCCAGCAACAGGGGAGGGGGCAATCAGCCCCAGCATTTT
.,TRBV27,TRBJ2-5,.,CASSWRGEETQYF,TGTGCCAGCAGTTGGCGAGGGGAAGAGACCCAGTACTTC
few,TRBV9,TRBJ2-7,.,CASSPRHTVSSYEQYF,TGTGCCAGCAGCCCACGACACACGGTTAGCTCCTACGAGCAGTACTTC
.,TRBV9,TRBJ1-2,.,CASSVSVVGDYGYTF,TGTGCCAGCAGCGTAAGTGTAGTAGGGGACTATGGCTACACCTTC
.,TRBV10-3,TRBJ2-7,TRBD1,CAISVQGDEQYF,TGTGCCATCAGTGTCCAGGGGGACGAGCAGTACTTC
.,TRBV7-2,TRBJ2-7,TRBD2,CASSEIAGGPPFEQYF,TGTGCCAGCAGCGAGATAGCGGGGGGCCCCCCATTCGAGCAGTACTTC